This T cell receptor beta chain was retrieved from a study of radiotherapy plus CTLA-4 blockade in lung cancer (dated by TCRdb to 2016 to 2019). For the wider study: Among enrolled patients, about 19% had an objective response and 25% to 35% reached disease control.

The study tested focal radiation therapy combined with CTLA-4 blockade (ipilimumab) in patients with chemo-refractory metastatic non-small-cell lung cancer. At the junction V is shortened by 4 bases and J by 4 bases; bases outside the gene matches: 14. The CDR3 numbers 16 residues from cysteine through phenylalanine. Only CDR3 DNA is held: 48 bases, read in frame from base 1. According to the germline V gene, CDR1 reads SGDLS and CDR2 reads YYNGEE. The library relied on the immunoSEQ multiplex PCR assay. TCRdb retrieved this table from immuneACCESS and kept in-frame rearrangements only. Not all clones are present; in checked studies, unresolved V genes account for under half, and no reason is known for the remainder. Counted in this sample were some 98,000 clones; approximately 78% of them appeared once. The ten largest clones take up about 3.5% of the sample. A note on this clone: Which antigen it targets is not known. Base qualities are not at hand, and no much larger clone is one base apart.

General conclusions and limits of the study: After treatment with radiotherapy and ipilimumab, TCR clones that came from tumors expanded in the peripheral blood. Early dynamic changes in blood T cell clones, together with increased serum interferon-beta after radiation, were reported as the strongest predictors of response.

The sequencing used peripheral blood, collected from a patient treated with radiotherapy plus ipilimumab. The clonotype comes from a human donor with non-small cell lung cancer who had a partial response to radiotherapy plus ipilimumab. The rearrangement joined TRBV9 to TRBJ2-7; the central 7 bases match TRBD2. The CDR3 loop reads CASSNRGREGEYEQYF. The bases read TGTGCCAGCAGCAACCGTGGGAGGGAGGGCGAATACGAGCAGTACTTC.